The rows below give T cell receptor beta chains drawn from one sample of a study of cytomegalovirus exposure and HLA in healthy donors. The repertoire was sequenced with immunoSEQ multiplex PCR; TCRdb's copy has only in-frame clones and lacks some. The table has around 160,000 clones, around 84% seen once; the top ten hold around 3%. Material: PBMCs. The receptors come from a man in his forties or fifties in good health and CMV-seropositive. Both conserved end residues are part of each CDR3. Each record gives: CDR3 DNA, CDR3 protein, clone size, J gene, D gene, V gene. The D gene is left open where the match is weak. Where a row states a size, it is once, few, many or the class of an expanded clone; other rows omit it.

cdr3_nt: TGTGCCAGCAGCTTGTCAGGGCTCCCTGTCTACGAGCAGTACTTC; cdr3_aa: CASSLSGLPVYEQYF; clone_size: once; j_call: TRBJ2-7; d_call: .; v_call: TRBV7-3
cdr3_nt: TGTGCCAGCAGCCAAGGGACTCCCCCAGGAGAGACCCAGTACTTC; cdr3_aa: CASSQGTPPGETQYF; clone_size: .; j_call: TRBJ2-5; d_call: .; v_call: TRBV4-2
cdr3_nt: TGTGCCAGCAGCCTAGGGCCGTCAATCACAGATACGCAGTATTTT; cdr3_aa: CASSLGPSITDTQYF; clone_size: .; j_call: TRBJ2-3; d_call: .; v_call: TRBV11-3
cdr3_nt: .; cdr3_aa: CASSFGPGGGNEQFF; clone_size: .; j_call: TRBJ2-1; d_call: .; v_call: TRBV5-4
cdr3_nt: TGTGCCAGCACGAGAAGCGGGGGCACAGATACGCAGTATTTT; cdr3_aa: CASTRSGGTDTQYF; clone_size: few; j_call: TRBJ2-3; d_call: TRBD2; v_call: TRBV25-1
cdr3_nt: TGTGCCAGCAGCCAAGAAACAACTAGCGGGAGGGCCCCTGAGCAGTTCTTC; cdr3_aa: CASSQETTSGRAPEQFF; clone_size: .; j_call: TRBJ2-1; d_call: TRBD2; v_call: TRBV4-2
cdr3_nt: TGTGCCAGCAGCTTACTCGGGGGGGAGGCCGCCTCTGGAAACACCATATATTTT; cdr3_aa: CASSLLGGEAASGNTIYF; clone_size: .; j_call: TRBJ1-3; d_call: .; v_call: TRBV7-9
cdr3_nt: TGTGCCAGCAGCCAAGATCAGGGCAGCGCCGGGGAGCTGTTTTTT; cdr3_aa: CASSQDQGSAGELFF; clone_size: .; j_call: TRBJ2-2; d_call: .; v_call: TRBV4-2
cdr3_nt: TGTGCCACGACAGGGGACGCAGATACGCAGTATTTT; cdr3_aa: CATTGDADTQYF; clone_size: .; j_call: TRBJ2-3; d_call: TRBD1; v_call: TRBV2
cdr3_nt: TGTGCCAGCAGTTCACCTATAAATACCGGGGAGCTGTTTTTT; cdr3_aa: CASSSPINTGELFF; clone_size: .; j_call: TRBJ2-2; d_call: .; v_call: TRBV6-6
cdr3_nt: TGTGCCAGCAGGGCGGACTTCTCGGACGAGCAGTACTTC; cdr3_aa: CASRADFSDEQYF; clone_size: .; j_call: TRBJ2-7; d_call: .; v_call: TRBV2
cdr3_nt: TGTGCCTGGAGTGGGGAGAGAGTCTCTGGGGCCAACGTCCTGACTTTC; cdr3_aa: CAWSGERVSGANVLTF; clone_size: .; j_call: TRBJ2-6; d_call: .; v_call: TRBV30
cdr3_nt: TGTGCCAGCAGCTTGGGGACAGGCTTGGGGCAGCCCCAGCATTTT; cdr3_aa: CASSLGTGLGQPQHF; clone_size: .; j_call: TRBJ1-5; d_call: TRBD1; v_call: TRBV7-8
cdr3_nt: TGTGCCAGCAGCTTAGCATGGACAGCCTCATATGGCTACACCTTC; cdr3_aa: CASSLAWTASYGYTF; clone_size: once; j_call: TRBJ1-2; d_call: .; v_call: TRBV7-9
cdr3_nt: TGTGCCAGCAGCTTGATGGGACAAGCTATGATGTATGAGCAGTTCTTC; cdr3_aa: CASSLMGQAMMYEQFF; clone_size: .; j_call: TRBJ2-1; d_call: .; v_call: TRBV11-3
cdr3_nt: TGTGCCTGGTCACAGGGCGGGGCTTTCTTT; cdr3_aa: CAWSQGGAFF; clone_size: .; j_call: TRBJ1-1; d_call: .; v_call: TRBV30
cdr3_nt: TGTGCCAGCATAAGAGCGGCAGGCGGCACCGGGGAGCTGTTTTTT; cdr3_aa: CASIRAAGGTGELFF; clone_size: .; j_call: TRBJ2-2; d_call: .; v_call: TRBV6-5
cdr3_nt: TGCAGCGCCCCCGACAGCTATGGCTACACCTTC; cdr3_aa: CSAPDSYGYTF; clone_size: .; j_call: TRBJ1-2; d_call: .; v_call: TRBV29-1
cdr3_nt: TGTGCCAGCAGTTCAGGACTAGCGGGGACCTACGAGCAGTACTTC; cdr3_aa: CASSSGLAGTYEQYF; clone_size: few; j_call: TRBJ2-7; d_call: TRBD2; v_call: TRBV6-1
cdr3_nt: TGTGCCAGCAGCCCCGGACTAGCGGTAAACAATGAGCAGTTCTTC; cdr3_aa: CASSPGLAVNNEQFF; clone_size: .; j_call: TRBJ2-1; d_call: TRBD2; v_call: TRBV5-5
cdr3_nt: TGTGCCAGCAGAAGAGGGTGGGCCACTGAAGCTTTCTTT; cdr3_aa: CASRRGWATEAFF; clone_size: few; j_call: TRBJ1-1; d_call: .; v_call: TRBV28
cdr3_nt: TGTGCCAGCAGTCGGCCGGGACAGGGGGCCGACGAGCAGTACTTC; cdr3_aa: CASSRPGQGADEQYF; clone_size: .; j_call: TRBJ2-7; d_call: TRBD1; v_call: TRBV28
cdr3_nt: TGTGCCAGCAGCTTGAGTGGGGTAGCGGGAGGTGTTACCTACGAGCAGTACTTC; cdr3_aa: CASSLSGVAGGVTYEQYF; clone_size: .; j_call: TRBJ2-7; d_call: TRBD2; v_call: TRBV5-6
cdr3_nt: TGTGCCAGTAGTATAACTAGCGGGAGAGGATATACGCAGTATTTT; cdr3_aa: CASSITSGRGYTQYF; clone_size: .; j_call: TRBJ2-3; d_call: TRBD2; v_call: TRBV19
cdr3_nt: TGCAGCGGGGAAGGGGTGGTCAATGAGCAGTTCTTC; cdr3_aa: CSGEGVVNEQFF; clone_size: .; j_call: TRBJ2-1; d_call: .; v_call: TRBV29-1
cdr3_nt: TGTGCCTGGAGGACGACAGGGGCCACCTACGAGCAGTACTTC; cdr3_aa: CAWRTTGATYEQYF; clone_size: .; j_call: TRBJ2-7; d_call: TRBD1; v_call: TRBV30
cdr3_nt: TGTGCCAGCCATTATCGGGAGTCTCGCAATGAGCAGTTCTTC; cdr3_aa: CASHYRESRNEQFF; clone_size: .; j_call: TRBJ2-1; d_call: .; v_call: TRBV28
cdr3_nt: TGTGCCAGCAGCCCTAGCGGGAGGGCCGAGCGGCAGTTCTTC; cdr3_aa: CASSPSGRAERQFF; clone_size: .; j_call: TRBJ2-1; d_call: TRBD2; v_call: TRBV11-2
cdr3_nt: TGTGCCAGCAGCATCACTAGCGGACCAAGCACAGATACGCAGTATTTT; cdr3_aa: CASSITSGPSTDTQYF; clone_size: .; j_call: TRBJ2-3; d_call: TRBD2; v_call: TRBV5-4
cdr3_nt: TGTGCCAGCAGCGTACTCCCAGGACAGATGGAGACCCAGTACTTC; cdr3_aa: CASSVLPGQMETQYF; clone_size: .; j_call: TRBJ2-5; d_call: .; v_call: TRBV9